This T cell receptor (beta chain) comes out of a study of graft-versus-host responses after intestinal transplantation. Study context: Each patient got anti-thymocyte globulin induction, then tacrolimus and steroids for approximately three years. Regarding the study as a whole: Early post-transplant HvG declines tracked with peak circulating GvH clone levels.

With respect to this clone: The antigen is undetermined.

Clones were sequenced by immunoSEQ multiplex PCR, and TCRdb holds only the in-frame ones, with some missing. Altogether around 40,000 clones are present, less than 90% being singletons, with the ten largest covering about 3.5%. V was cut by 6 bases and J by 5 bases, with 7 bases left in between. The germline gives CDR1 LNHDA, CDR2 SQIVND (reference sequence). The CDR3 has 11 residues. Sample: PBMCs, taken 1,000 to 1,300 days after transplant. This chain uses TRBV19 with TRBJ2-5; tentatively, D is TRBD1 or TRBD2 (5 bases each). The TCR sequence derives from a human patient who received an intestinal transplant, so some T cells may come from the graft donor. CDR3 amino acids: CASRGVETQYF. The CDR3 bases are TGTGCCAGTAGGGGGGTCGAGACCCAGTACTTC.